The rows below give T cell receptor beta chains drawn from one sample of a study of Ad26.COV2.S vaccination and SARS-CoV-2 variants. Generated by immunoSEQ multiplex PCR, the TCRdb table keeps only in-frame clones and is missing some. The table includes over 350,000 clones, around 85% detected once. The source was peripheral blood, collected in a trial of Ad26.COV2.S vaccine versus placebo. Receptors were obtained from a person aged 18 to 65 who received the Ad26.COV2.S COVID-19 vaccine or a placebo. Each CDR3 is given with its conserved first and last residue. D genes are given only for firm matches. Clone size appears in some rows only: once, few, many, or a class for an expanded clone.

J gene | V gene | clone size | D gene | CDR3 protein | CDR3 DNA
TRBJ2-3 | TRBV5-4 | few | TRBD1 | CASSQDRVSTDTQYF | TGTGCCAGCAGTCAGGACAGGGTCAGCACAGATACGCAGTATTTT
TRBJ2-1 | TRBV3-1/TRBV3-2 | - | TRBD2 | CASTVAGEVGNEQFF | TGTGCCAGCACCGTAGCGGGGGAGGTCGGCAATGAGCAGTTCTTC
TRBJ2-5 | TRBV5-4 | - | - | CASSTTGRLETQYF | TGTGCCAGCAGCACCACAGGGCGCCTAGAGACCCAGTACTTC
TRBJ1-1 | TRBV7-2 | - | - | CASSLERPPNTEAFF | TGTGCCAGCAGCTTAGAACGTCCGCCGAACACTGAAGCTTTCTTT
TRBJ1-6 | TRBV11-2 | many | - | CASSLTLPQGMSYNSPLHF | TGTGCCAGCAGCCTGACCTTACCACAGGGCATGTCCTATAATTCACCCCTCCACTTT
TRBJ1-1 | TRBV6-5 | - | - | CASVGGTEAFF | TGTGCCAGCGTCGGAGGGACTGAAGCTTTCTTT
TRBJ2-7 | TRBV7-9 | few | - | CASSTSTYEQYF | TGTGCCAGCAGTACCAGCACCTACGAGCAGTACTTC
TRBJ1-1 | TRBV5-1 | - | - | CASSPRGDTEAFF | TGCGCCAGCAGCCCTCGGGGGGACACTGAAGCTTTCTTT
TRBJ2-6 | TRBV27 | - | TRBD1 | CASSLSGQGAPGANVLTF | TGTGCCAGCAGTTTATCCGGACAGGGGGCGCCCGGGGCCAACGTCCTGACTTTC
TRBJ2-2 | TRBV7-9 | - | - | CASSPQGSTGELFF | TGTGCCAGCAGCCCGCAGGGTAGCACCGGGGAGCTGTTTTTT
TRBJ2-5 | TRBV11-2 | once | - | CASTSGETQYF | TGTGCCAGCACCTCAGGGGAGACCCAGTACTTC
TRBJ2-7 | TRBV7-9 | - | - | CASPSETSEQYF | TGTGCCAGCCCCTCGGAAACTTCCGAGCAGTACTTC
TRBJ2-1 | TRBV24-1 | - | - | CATSDPRGDNEQFF | TGTGCCACCAGTGACCCACGTGGGGACAATGAGCAGTTCTTC
TRBJ1-1 | TRBV20-1 | - | - | CSARGYLEAFF | TGCAGTGCTAGAGGCTATTTAGAAGCTTTCTTT
TRBJ1-1 | TRBV11-2 | - | - | CASSLWGRANTEAFF | TGTGCCAGCAGCTTATGGGGCAGGGCGAACACTGAAGCTTTCTTT
TRBJ1-3 | TRBV21-1 | - | - | CASSGRQGRGNTIYF | TGTGCCAGCAGCGGACGACAGGGGAGGGGAAACACCATATATTTT
TRBJ1-4 | TRBV4-3 | - | - | CASSQVNQGSEKLFF | TGCGCCAGCAGCCAAGTGAACCAGGGAAGCGAAAAACTGTTTTTT
TRBJ1-1 | TRBV19 | - | - | CASSKGAFTEAFF | TGTGCCAGTAGTAAGGGTGCGTTCACTGAAGCTTTCTTT
TRBJ1-4 | TRBV2 | - | - | CASSVMGATNEKLFF | TGTGCCAGCAGTGTAATGGGAGCAACTAATGAAAAACTGTTTTTT
TRBJ1-1 | TRBV2 | - | - | CASRVTVMNTEAFF | TGTGCCAGCAGGGTGACAGTAATGAACACTGAAGCTTTCTTT
TRBJ2-1 | TRBV3-1/TRBV3-2 | once | TRBD2 | CASSQNLAGHEQFF | TGTGCCAGCAGCCAAAATCTAGCGGGGCATGAGCAGTTCTTC
TRBJ2-7 | TRBV12-3/TRBV12-4 | - | - | CASKGRLYEQYF | TGTGCCAGCAAAGGCCGCCTTTACGAGCAGTACTTC
TRBJ1-2 | TRBV5-4 | - | - | CASSPGRASGGYTF | TGTGCCAGCAGCCCCGGACGGGCAAGTGGTGGCTACACCTTC
TRBJ2-4 | TRBV6-2/TRBV6-3 | - | - | CASSYGTLAKNIQYF | TGTGCCAGCAGTTATGGCACCCTAGCCAAAAACATTCAGTACTTC
TRBJ2-7 | TRBV30 | - | - | CAWSVIWHEQYF | TGTGCCTGGAGTGTGATATGGCACGAGCAGTACTTC
TRBJ2-1 | TRBV10-1 | - | - | CASTEYPEFF | TGCGCCAGCACCGAGTACCCGGAGTTCTTC
TRBJ1-5 | TRBV20-1 | - | TRBD1 | CSASNTGGTNQPQHF | TGCAGTGCTAGTAACACAGGGGGCACCAATCAGCCCCAGCATTTT
TRBJ1-2 | TRBV19 | - | - | CASSIPGLYGYTF | TGTGCCAGTAGTATCCCGGGGCTCTATGGCTACACCTTC
TRBJ1-1 | TRBV5-1 | - | - | CASSLGTDTEAFF | TGCGCCAGCAGCTTGGGGACAGACACTGAAGCTTTCTTT
TRBJ1-2 | TRBV6-5 | - | TRBD1 | CASSSGTANYGYTF | TGTGCCAGCAGTTCCGGGACAGCAAACTATGGCTACACCTTC
TRBJ2-2 | TRBV3-1/TRBV3-2 | - | - | CASSHSGYLTGELFF | TGTGCCAGCAGCCACTCAGGGTACCTCACCGGGGAGCTGTTTTTT
TRBJ2-5 | TRBV6-5 | few | TRBD2 | CASSPGLAAQYF | TGTGCCAGCAGCCCGGGACTAGCGGCCCAGTACTTC
TRBJ1-2 | TRBV4-1 | - | - | CASSQDQGHSYGYTF | TGCGCCAGCAGCCAAGATCAGGGACACTCCTATGGCTACACCTTC
TRBJ1-1 | TRBV27 | - | - | CASSWARSNTEAFF | TGTGCCAGCAGTTGGGCGCGGTCGAACACTGAAGCTTTCTTT
TRBJ2-2 | TRBV11-2 | - | - | CASSPGPYTGELFF | TGTGCCAGCAGCCCGGGACCGTACACCGGGGAGCTGTTTTTT
TRBJ2-5 | TRBV14 | once | - | CASSQLEETQYF | TGTGCCAGCAGCCAACTTGAAGAGACCCAGTACTTC
TRBJ1-2 | TRBV4-3 | - | - | CASSQDRQGGGYTF | TGCGCCAGCAGCCAAGACCGGCAGGGTGGCGGCTACACCTTC
TRBJ2-7 | TRBV12-3/TRBV12-4 | - | - | CASSLSGTYEQYF | TGTGCCAGCAGTTTATCCGGTACCTACGAGCAGTACTTC
TRBJ1-2 | TRBV23-1 | - | TRBD1 | CASSQAGTANYGYTF | TGCGCCAGCAGTCAAGCGGGGACAGCTAACTATGGCTACACCTTC
TRBJ1-4 | TRBV12-3/TRBV12-4 | - | - | CASSLFSAPVFF | TGTGCCAGCAGTTTATTCAGTGCCCCGGTGTTTTTT
TRBJ1-1 | TRBV11-2 | - | - | CASSFNRDLEAFF | TGTGCCAGCAGCTTTAACCGGGACCTTGAAGCTTTCTTT
TRBJ2-3 | TRBV7-2 | - | - | CASSLVGRADTQYF | TGTGCCAGCAGCTTAGTTGGGCGGGCGGATACGCAGTATTTT
TRBJ2-7 | TRBV2 | - | TRBD2 | CASSEVAGGPYEQYF | TGTGCCAGCAGTGAAGTAGCGGGGGGGCCCTACGAGCAGTACTTC
TRBJ2-1 | TRBV5-1 | - | TRBD2 | CASSQLAGEYNEQFF | TGCGCCAGCAGCCAACTAGCGGGGGAATACAATGAGCAGTTCTTC
TRBJ2-1 | TRBV11-3 | - | - | CASSLGLAEQFF | TGTGCCAGCAGCTTAGGGCTAGCTGAGCAGTTCTTC
TRBJ1-3 | TRBV3-1/TRBV3-2 | - | - | CASSQRGNSGNTIYF | TGTGCCAGCAGCCAAAGAGGGAACTCTGGAAACACCATATATTTT
TRBJ2-1 | TRBV5-1 | - | TRBD2 | CASSLIVSGGGEQFF | TGCGCCAGCAGCTTGATAGTTAGCGGGGGTGGTGAGCAGTTCTTC
TRBJ1-4 | TRBV5-5 | - | - | CASSRVPNEKLFF | TGTGCCAGCAGCCGGGTCCCTAATGAAAAACTGTTTTTT
TRBJ2-7 | TRBV7-2 | - | - | CASSLAGTVYEQYF | TGTGCCAGCAGCTTAGCTGGGACTGTTTACGAGCAGTACTTC